The text below deals with one T cell receptor (beta chain). This CDR3 spans 15 amino acids. The germline V gene has CDR1 DFQATT and CDR2 SNEGSKA (reference sequence). V dropped 3 bases and J dropped 1; count of bases not matched to a gene: 6. The source of the sample is a study of blood T cell repertoires in COVID-19. On the study more broadly: Samples came from the United States, Italy and Spain, spanning acute and convalescent COVID-19. The cDNA or gDNA used as material had been derived from T cells, B-cell-depleted T cells, or PBMCs.

Per the original data handling: Reference gene primer amplification gave estimated nucleated cell counts. Some clones are missing from TCRdb's copy, which holds only in-frame ones; the method was immunoSEQ multiplex PCR. V and J calls plus clone size are reproduced from that table; the DNA served to infer D and trimming. The sample yields fewer than 150,000 clones, around 88% seen once. This chain links TRBV20-1 with TRBJ2-1; TRBD2 aligns across 7 bases. This clonotype was obtained from a woman aged 50 to 60 with active or convalescent COVID-19. Sequencing was carried out using peripheral blood. This CDR3 is CSASRERGSYNEQFF. As DNA, the CDR3 is TGCAGTGCTAGTCGCGAGCGGGGTTCCTACAATGAGCAGTTCTTC.